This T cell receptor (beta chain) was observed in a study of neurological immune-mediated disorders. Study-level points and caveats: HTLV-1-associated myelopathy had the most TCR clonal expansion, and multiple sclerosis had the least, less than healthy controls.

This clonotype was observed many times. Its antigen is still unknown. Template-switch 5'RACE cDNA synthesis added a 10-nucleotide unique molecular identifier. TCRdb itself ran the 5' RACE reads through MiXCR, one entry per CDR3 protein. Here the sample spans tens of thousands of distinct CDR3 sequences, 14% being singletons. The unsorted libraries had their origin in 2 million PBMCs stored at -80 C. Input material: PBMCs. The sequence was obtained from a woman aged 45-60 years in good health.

The chain's CDR3 is CASSLTGLPYQETQYF. For the CDR3, the DNA is TGTGCCAGCAGCCTGACGGGACTACCGTACCAAGAGACCCAGTACTTC. The chain couples TRBV7-8 to TRBJ2-5; 7 nucleotides align to TRBD2. The CDR3 extends over 16 amino acids. The germline CDR1 and CDR2 sequences are SGHVS and FQNEAQ. V lost 5 bases to trimming and J lost 0 bases; unmatched junction nucleotides: 9.